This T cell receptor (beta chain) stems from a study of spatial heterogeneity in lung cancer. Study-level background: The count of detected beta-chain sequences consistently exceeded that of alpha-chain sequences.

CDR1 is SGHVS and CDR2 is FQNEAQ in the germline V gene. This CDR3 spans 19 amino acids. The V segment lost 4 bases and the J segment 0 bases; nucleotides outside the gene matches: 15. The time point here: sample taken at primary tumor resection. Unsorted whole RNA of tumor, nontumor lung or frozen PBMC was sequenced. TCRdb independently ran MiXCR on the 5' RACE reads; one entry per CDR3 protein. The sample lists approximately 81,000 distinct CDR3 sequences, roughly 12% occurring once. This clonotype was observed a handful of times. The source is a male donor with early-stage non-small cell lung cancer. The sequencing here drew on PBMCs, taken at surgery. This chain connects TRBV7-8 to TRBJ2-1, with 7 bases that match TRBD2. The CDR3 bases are TGTGCCAGCAGCTCCCCCGGCCCCAGCGGGACTCGCTCCTACAATGAGCAGTTCTTC. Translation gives CASSSPGPSGTRSYNEQFF.